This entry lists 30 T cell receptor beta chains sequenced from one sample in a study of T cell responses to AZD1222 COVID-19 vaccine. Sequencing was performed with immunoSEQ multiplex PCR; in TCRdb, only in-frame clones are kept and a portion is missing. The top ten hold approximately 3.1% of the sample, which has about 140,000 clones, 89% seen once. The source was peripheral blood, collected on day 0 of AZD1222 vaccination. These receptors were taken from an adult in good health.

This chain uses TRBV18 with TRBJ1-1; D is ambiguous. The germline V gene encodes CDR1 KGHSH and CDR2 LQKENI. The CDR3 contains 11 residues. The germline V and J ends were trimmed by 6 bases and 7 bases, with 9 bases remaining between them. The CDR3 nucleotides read TGTGCCAGCTCCCCCCAATATGAAGCTTTCTTT. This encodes CASSPQYEAFF.

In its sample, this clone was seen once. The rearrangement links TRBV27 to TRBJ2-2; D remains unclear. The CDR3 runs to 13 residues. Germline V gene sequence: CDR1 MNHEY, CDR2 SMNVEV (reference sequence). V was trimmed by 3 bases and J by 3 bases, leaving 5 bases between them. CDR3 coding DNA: TGTGCCAGCAGTTTGCAGTACACCGGGGAGCTGTTTTTT. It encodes CASSLQYTGELFF.

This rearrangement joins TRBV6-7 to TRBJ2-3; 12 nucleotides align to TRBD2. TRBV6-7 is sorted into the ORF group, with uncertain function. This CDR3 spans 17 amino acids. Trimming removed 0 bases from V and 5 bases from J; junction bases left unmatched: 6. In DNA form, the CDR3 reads TGTGCCAGCAGTTACTCCAGACTAGCGGGAGAAATAGATACGCAGTATTTT. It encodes CASSYSRLAGEIDTQYF.

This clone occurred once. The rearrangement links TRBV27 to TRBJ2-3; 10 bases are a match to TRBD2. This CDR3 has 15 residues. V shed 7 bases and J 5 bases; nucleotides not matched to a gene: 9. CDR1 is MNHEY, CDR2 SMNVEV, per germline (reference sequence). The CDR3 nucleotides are TGTGCCAGCACTCCTAGCGGGGGTTCAGGAGATACGCAGTATTTT. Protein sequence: CASTPSGGSGDTQYF.

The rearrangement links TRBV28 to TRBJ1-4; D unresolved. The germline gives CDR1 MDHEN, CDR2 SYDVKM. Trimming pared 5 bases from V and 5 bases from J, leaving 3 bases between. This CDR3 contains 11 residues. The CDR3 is CASSVNEKLFF. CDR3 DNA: TGTGCCAGCAGTGTAAATGAAAAACTGTTTTTT.

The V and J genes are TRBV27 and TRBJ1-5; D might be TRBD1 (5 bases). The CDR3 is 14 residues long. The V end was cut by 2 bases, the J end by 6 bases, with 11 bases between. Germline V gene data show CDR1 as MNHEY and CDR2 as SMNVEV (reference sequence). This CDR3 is CASSLRGSGQPQHF. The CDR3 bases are TGTGCCAGCAGTTTACGGGGCTCGGGTCAGCCCCAGCATTTT.

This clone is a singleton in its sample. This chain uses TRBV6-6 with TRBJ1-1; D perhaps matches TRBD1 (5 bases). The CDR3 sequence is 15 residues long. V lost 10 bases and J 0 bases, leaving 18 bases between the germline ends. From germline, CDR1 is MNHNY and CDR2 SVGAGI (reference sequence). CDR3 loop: CATLTVPVVNTEAFF. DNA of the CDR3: TGTGCCACCCTGACAGTCCCAGTCGTGAACACTGAAGCTTTCTTT.

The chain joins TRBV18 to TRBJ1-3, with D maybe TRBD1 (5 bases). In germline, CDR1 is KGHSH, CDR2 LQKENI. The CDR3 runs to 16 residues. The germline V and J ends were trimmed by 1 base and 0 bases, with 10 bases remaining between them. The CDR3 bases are TGTGCCAGCTCACCACAGGGGACTACCTCTGGAAACACCATATATTTT. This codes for CASSPQGTTSGNTIYF.

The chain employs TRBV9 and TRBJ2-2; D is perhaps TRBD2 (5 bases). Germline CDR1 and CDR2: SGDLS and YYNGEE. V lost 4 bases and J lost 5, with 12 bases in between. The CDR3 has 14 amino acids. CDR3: CASSLTRVTGELFF. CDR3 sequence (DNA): TGTGCCAGCAGCCTTACGAGGGTTACCGGGGAGCTGTTTTTT.

The CDR3 region has the DNA TGCAGCGTTACTCGGCAGCCTAAAAATGAGCAGTTCTTC. This sequence encodes CSVTRQPKNEQFF. This chain uses TRBV29-1 with TRBJ2-1; D remains unclear. Germline-derived CDR1 and CDR2 are SQVTM and ANQGSEA. The CDR3 has 13 residues. Trimming left V 5 bases short and J 7 bases short, with 15 bases between.

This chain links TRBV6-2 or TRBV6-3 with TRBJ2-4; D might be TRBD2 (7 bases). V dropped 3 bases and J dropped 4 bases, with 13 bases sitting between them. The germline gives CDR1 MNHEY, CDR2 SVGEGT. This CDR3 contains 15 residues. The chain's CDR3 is CASSYAGEGKNIQYF. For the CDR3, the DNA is TGTGCCAGCAGTTATGCAGGGGAGGGTAAAAACATTCAGTACTTC.

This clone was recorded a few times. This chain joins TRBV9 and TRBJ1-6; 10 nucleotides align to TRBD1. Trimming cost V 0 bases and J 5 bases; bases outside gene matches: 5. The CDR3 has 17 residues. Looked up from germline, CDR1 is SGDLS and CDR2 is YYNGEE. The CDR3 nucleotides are TGTGCCAGCAGCGTAGGGACAGGGGGGAGCAATAATTCACCCCTCCACTTT. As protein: CASSVGTGGSNNSPLHF.

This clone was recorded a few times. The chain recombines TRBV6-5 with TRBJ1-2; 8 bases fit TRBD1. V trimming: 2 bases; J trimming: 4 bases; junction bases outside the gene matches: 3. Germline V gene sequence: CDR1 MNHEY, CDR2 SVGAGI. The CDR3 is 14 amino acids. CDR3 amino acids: CASSYGQGGYGYTF. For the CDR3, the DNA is TGTGCCAGCAGTTACGGACAGGGTGGCTATGGCTACACCTTC.

The CDR3 here is CASSQDRGLASDTQYF. Written as DNA, the CDR3 is TGTGCCAGCAGCCAAGATAGGGGACTAGCGTCTGATACGCAGTATTTT. The chain links TRBV4-2 to TRBJ2-3, with 10 positions matching TRBD2. CDR3 length: 16 amino acids. The V segment lost 0 bases and the J segment 6 bases; nucleotides outside the gene matches: 6. Looked up from germline, CDR1 is LGHNA and CDR2 is YNFKEQ.

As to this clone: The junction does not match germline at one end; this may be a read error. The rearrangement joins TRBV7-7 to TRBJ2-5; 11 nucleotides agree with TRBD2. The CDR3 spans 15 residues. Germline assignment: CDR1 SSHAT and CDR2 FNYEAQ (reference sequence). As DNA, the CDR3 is TGTGCTAGCAGCTTGGGGACTAGCGGTCTTGGGACCCAGTACTTC. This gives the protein CASSLGTSGLGTQYF.

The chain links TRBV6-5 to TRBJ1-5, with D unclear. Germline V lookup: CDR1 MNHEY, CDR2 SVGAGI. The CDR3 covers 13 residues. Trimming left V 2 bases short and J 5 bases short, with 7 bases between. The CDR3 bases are TGTGCCAGCAGTTACGACATATATCAGCCCCAGCATTTT. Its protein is CASSYDIYQPQHF.

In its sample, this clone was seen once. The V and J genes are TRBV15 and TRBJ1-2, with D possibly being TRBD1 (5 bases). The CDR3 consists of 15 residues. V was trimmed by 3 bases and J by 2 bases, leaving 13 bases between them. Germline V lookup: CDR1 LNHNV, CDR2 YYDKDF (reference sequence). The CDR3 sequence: CATSSYARGNYGYTF. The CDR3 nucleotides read TGTGCCACCAGCAGTTATGCGCGGGGCAACTATGGCTACACCTTC.

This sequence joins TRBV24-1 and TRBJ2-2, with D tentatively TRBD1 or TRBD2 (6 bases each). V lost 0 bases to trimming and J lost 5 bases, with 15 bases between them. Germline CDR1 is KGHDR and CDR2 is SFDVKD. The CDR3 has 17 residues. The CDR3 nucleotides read TGTGCCACCAGTGATTTGGTCTCAGGGGCGGGGACCGGGGAGCTGTTTTTT. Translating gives CATSDLVSGAGTGELFF.

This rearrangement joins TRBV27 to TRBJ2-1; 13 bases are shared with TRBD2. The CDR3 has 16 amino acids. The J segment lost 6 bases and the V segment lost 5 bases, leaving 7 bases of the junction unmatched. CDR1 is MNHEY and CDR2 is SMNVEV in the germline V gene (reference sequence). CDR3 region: CASSPTSGRPGNEQFF. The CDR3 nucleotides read TGTGCCAGCAGTCCGACTAGCGGGAGGCCCGGCAATGAGCAGTTCTTC.

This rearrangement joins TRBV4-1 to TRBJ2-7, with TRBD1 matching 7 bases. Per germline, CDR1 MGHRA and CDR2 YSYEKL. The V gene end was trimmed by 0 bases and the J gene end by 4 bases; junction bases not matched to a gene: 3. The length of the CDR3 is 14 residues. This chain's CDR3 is CASSQDLGQYEQYF. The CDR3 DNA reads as TGCGCCAGCAGCCAAGATTTGGGACAGTACGAGCAGTACTTC.

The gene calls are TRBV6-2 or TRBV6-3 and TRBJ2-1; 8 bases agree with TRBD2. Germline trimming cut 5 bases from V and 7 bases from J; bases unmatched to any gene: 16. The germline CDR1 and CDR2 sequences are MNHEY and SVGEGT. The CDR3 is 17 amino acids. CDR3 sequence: CASSTSGTRSFANEQFF. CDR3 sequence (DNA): TGTGCCAGCAGTACTTCCGGGACTAGATCGTTCGCAAATGAGCAGTTCTTC.

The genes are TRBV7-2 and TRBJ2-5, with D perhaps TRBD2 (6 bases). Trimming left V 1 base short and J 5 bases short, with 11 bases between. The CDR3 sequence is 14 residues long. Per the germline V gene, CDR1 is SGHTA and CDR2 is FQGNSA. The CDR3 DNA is TGTGCCAGCAGCTTAGTCGGGACTGGGGAGACCCAGTACTTC. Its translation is CASSLVGTGETQYF.

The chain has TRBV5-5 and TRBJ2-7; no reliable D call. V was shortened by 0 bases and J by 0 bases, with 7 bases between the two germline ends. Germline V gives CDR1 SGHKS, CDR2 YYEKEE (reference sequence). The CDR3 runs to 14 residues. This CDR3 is CASSLEESSYEQYF. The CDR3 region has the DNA TGTGCCAGCAGCTTGGAAGAGAGCTCCTACGAGCAGTACTTC.

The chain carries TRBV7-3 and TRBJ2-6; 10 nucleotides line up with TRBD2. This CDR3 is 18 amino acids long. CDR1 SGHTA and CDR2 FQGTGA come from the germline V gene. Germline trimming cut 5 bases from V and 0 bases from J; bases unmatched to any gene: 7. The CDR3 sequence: CASSIPGLASSGANVLTF. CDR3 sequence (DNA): TGTGCCAGCAGCATACCGGGACTAGCGAGCTCTGGGGCCAACGTCCTGACTTTC. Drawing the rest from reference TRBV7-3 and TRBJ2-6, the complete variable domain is GAGVSQTPSNKVTEKGKYVELRCDPISGHTALYWYRQSLGQGPEFLIYFQGTGAADDSGLPNDRFFAVRPEGSVSTLKIQRTERGDSAVYLCASSIPGLASSGANVLTFGAGSRLTVL.

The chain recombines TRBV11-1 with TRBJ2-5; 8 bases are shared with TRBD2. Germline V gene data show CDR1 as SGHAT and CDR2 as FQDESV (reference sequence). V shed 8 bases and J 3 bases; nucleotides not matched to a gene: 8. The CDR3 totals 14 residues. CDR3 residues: CASFDRGLEETQYF. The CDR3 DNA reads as TGTGCCAGCTTCGACCGGGGACTAGAAGAGACCCAGTACTTC.

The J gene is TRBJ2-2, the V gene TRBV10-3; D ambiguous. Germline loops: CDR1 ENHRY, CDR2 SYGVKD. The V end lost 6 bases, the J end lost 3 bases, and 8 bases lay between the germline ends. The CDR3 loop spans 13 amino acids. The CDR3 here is CAISFTDTGELFF. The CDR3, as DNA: TGTGCCATCAGCTTCACGGACACCGGGGAGCTGTTTTTT.

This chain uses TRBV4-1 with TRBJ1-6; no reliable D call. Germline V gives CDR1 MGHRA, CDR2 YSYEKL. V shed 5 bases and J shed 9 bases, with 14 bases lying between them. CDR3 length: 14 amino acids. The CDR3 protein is CASSGTREISPLHF. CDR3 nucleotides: TGCGCCAGCAGCGGTACGCGGGAAATTTCACCCCTCCACTTT.

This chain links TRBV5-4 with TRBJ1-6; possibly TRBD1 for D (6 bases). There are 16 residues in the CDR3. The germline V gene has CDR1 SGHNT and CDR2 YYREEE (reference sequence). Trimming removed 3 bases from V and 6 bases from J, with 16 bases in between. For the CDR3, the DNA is TGTGCCAGCAGCTCCGAGAGGGGGGCCTTTAATTCACCCCTCCACTTT. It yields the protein CASSSERGAFNSPLHF.

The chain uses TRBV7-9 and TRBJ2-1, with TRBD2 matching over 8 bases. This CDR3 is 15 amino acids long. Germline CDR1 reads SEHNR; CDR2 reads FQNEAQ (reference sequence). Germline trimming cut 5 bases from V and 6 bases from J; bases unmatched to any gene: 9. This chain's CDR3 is CASSASGTSFNEQFF. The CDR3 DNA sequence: TGTGCCAGCAGCGCCTCCGGGACTAGTTTCAATGAGCAGTTCTTC.

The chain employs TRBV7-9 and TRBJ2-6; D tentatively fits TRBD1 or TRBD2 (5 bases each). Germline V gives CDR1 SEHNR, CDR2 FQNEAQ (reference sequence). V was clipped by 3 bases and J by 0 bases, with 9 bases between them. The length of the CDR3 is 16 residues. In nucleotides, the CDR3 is TGTGCCAGCAGCTTTTCAGGGAGCTCTGGGGCCAACGTCCTGACTTTC. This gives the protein CASSFSGSSGANVLTF.